The clone carrying this T cell receptor beta chain was detected only a few times. Its antigen is undetermined. TCRdb re-analysed the reads in MiXCR, keeping a single row per CDR3 protein. The sample lists 7,500 to 9,000 distinct CDR3 sequences; under 55% were seen once. This entry comes from a study of T cell repertoires in cytomegalovirus infection. Overall study: Carrying CMV and the relevant HLA type showed in public TCR beta signatures.

Whole-study findings and limits: Summed frequency of public TCR beta families distinguished CMV carriers with the relevant HLA.

The CDR3 is 14 amino acids. Germline loops: CDR1 SEHNR, CDR2 FQNEAQ (reference sequence). Trimming at V came to 10 bases and at J to 2 bases, leaving 7 bases not matched to a gene. The receptor's source is a human donor in good health (CMV status not recorded). Some clones in this sample may be carry-over from other donors' samples. The chain is built from TRBV7-9 and TRBJ2-7, with 11 bases fitting TRBD2. The sequenced material came from PBMCs, sequenced either directly or after in vitro stimulation (not recorded which). The CDR3 sequence is CAIPGTSGPYEQYF. DNA for the CDR3: TGTGCCATCCCGGGGACTAGCGGTCCCTACGAGCAGTACTTC.